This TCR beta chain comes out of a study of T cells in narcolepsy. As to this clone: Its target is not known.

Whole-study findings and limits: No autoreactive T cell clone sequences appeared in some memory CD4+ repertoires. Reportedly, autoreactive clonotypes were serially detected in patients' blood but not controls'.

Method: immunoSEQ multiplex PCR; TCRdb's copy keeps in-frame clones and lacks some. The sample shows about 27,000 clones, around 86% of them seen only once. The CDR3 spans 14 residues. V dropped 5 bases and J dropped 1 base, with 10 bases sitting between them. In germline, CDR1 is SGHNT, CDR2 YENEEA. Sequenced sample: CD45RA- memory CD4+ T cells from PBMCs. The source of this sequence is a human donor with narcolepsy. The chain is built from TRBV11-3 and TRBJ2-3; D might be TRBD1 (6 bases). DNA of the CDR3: TGTGCCAGCAGCCGGGACACCCGCACAGATACGCAGTATTTT. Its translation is CASSRDTRTDTQYF.